The T cell receptor beta chain under discussion was sequenced for a study of T cell responses to AZD1222 COVID-19 vaccine. Study summary: Second-dose recipients at about 4 or about 12 weeks were treated as one pooled group. Overall study results and limits: Following two doses of AZD1222, Spike-specific TCR breadth and depth rose. Donors were chiefly white British, with a greater number of females, and clonal diversity was perhaps underestimated.

Here immunoSEQ multiplex PCR was the method, and the copy in TCRdb shows in-frame clones only, minus some. In the table there are more than 140,000 clones, around nine tenths of which are singletons. As regards this clone: Its matching antigen is unknown.

From germline, CDR1 is LNHNV and CDR2 YYDKDF (reference sequence). The CDR3 runs to 16 residues. V was cut by 1 base and J by 3 bases, with 13 bases left in between. The gene calls are TRBV15 and TRBJ1-3; possible D gene TRBD1, 6 bases. Sequencing was performed on peripheral blood, taken on day 0 of AZD1222 vaccination. The sequence was obtained from an adult in good health. Here the CDR3 reads CATSRVLGGGGNTIYF. CDR3 nucleotide sequence: TGTGCCACCAGCAGAGTTCTAGGGGGAGGTGGAAACACCATATATTTT. Supplemented by reference TRBV15 and TRBJ1-3, the full variable domain reads DAMVIQNPRYQVTQFGKPVTLSCSQTLNHNVMYWYQQKSSQAPKLLFHYYDKDFNNEADTPDNFQSRRPNTSFCFLDIRSPGLGDTAMYLCATSRVLGGGGNTIYFGEGSWLTVV.